Following are 20 T cell receptor beta chains from one sample sequenced in a study of identical twins. MiXCR, run by TCRdb on the 5' RACE reads, gives a single entry per CDR3 protein. The sample includes around 1.7 million distinct CDR3 sequences, less than 40% of them seen just once. Input material: cord blood. These receptors were taken from a newborn girl in good health.

There are many counts of this clonotype. One end of the junction varies from germline; a read error may be responsible. The chain recombines TRBV12-3 or TRBV12-4 with TRBJ2-7; the D is unclear. This CDR3 comprises 12 residues. The CDR3 region is CASSLSLGEQYF. Here the CDR3 DNA reads TGCGCCAGCAGCCTCTCATTGGGGGAGCAGTACTTC.

V and J are TRBV20-1 and TRBJ2-1, with TRBD1 matching over 9 bases. V trimming: 6 bases; J trimming: 8 bases; junction bases outside the gene matches: 14. The CDR3 runs to 15 residues. The germline CDR1 and CDR2 sequences are DFQATT and SNEGSKA (reference sequence). The CDR3 nucleotides read TGCAGTGCCCAGTGGACAGGGGCGGGCTTAGATGAGCAGTTCTTC. Translation gives CSAQWTGAGLDEQFF.

In this sample, this clonotype turned up a few times. V usage is TRBV20-1 and J usage is TRBJ2-7, with 10 bases that match TRBD2. This CDR3 contains 14 residues. Germline V CDR1 and CDR2: DFQATT, SNEGSKA (reference sequence). The ends lost 8 bases at V and 7 bases at J; junction bases unmatched: 14. The CDR3 nucleotides are TGCAGTCCCGATCCCCTAGCGGGAGTAAATGAGCAGTACTTC. Its translation is CSPDPLAGVNEQYF.

The V and J genes are TRBV24-1 and TRBJ1-2; no definite D call. There are 12 residues in the CDR3. Germline CDR1 reads KGHDR; CDR2 reads SFDVKD. With 3 bases removed from V and 7 bases from J, the gap between germline ends came to 8 bases. CDR3 bases: TGTGCCACCAGTGATCTCGGAGCTGGCTACACCTTC. Residues: CATSDLGAGYTF.

CDR3 sequence reads: CSVLPGLTYGYTF. The CDR3 DNA reads TGCAGCGTTCTCCCGGGATTAACCTATGGCTACACCTTC. The rearrangement joins TRBV29-1 to TRBJ1-2; D is unclear. V was pared by 5 bases and J by 4 bases, with 14 bases between. Germline CDR1 SQVTM, CDR2 ANQGSEA. The CDR3 sequence is 13 residues long.

CDR3 region: CATPTGTEPLDKNIQYF. CDR3 DNA sequence: TGTGCCACTCCAACCGGGACAGAACCATTGGACAAAAACATTCAGTACTTC. V usage is TRBV21-1 and J usage is TRBJ2-4; TRBD1 is the table's D call, not checked against the DNA. TRBV21-1 is termed a pseudogene. The CDR3 runs 17 residues.

This rearrangement joins TRBV28 to TRBJ1-2, with 9 bases matching TRBD1. CDR1 and CDR2 from the germline V gene are MDHEN and SYDVKM. CDR3 length: 13 amino acids. Trimming removed 6 bases from V and 5 bases from J; junction bases left unmatched: 4. CDR3 loop: CASRQGAEYGYTF. DNA of the CDR3: TGTGCCAGCAGACAGGGGGCAGAATATGGCTACACCTTC.

CDR3 DNA sequence: TGCAGTGCTAGGCAGGGGGCGCGGGGCACAGATACGCAGTATTTT. Translating it yields CSARQGARGTDTQYF. This rearrangement joins TRBV20-1 to TRBJ2-3; TRBD1 aligns across 8 bases. Unmatched junction bases numbered 6, after V lost 3 bases and J lost 1 base. CDR1 is DFQATT and CDR2 is SNEGSKA in the germline V gene (reference sequence). The CDR3 has 15 residues.

In its sample, this clonotype was seen a few times. The CDR3 loop reads CAIRGTGVGTEAFF. CDR3 coding DNA: TGTGCCATCAGGGGAACAGGCGTCGGCACTGAAGCTTTCTTT. The J gene is TRBJ1-1, the V gene TRBV10-3, with a weak D call TRBD1 (5 bases). Between the trimmed V and J ends, which lost 6 bases and 4 bases, there was a span of 15 bases. The CDR3 runs 14 residues. Germline V lookup: CDR1 ENHRY, CDR2 SYGVKD.

This rearrangement joins TRBV3-1 to TRBJ2-5; D unresolved. The CDR3 is 12 amino acids. Trimming pared 9 bases from V and 5 bases from J, leaving 13 bases between. The germline CDR1 and CDR2 sequences are LGHDT and YNNKEL (reference sequence). The CDR3 sequence: CASTSGGETQYF. The CDR3 coding sequence is TGTGCCAGTACCTCGGGTGGGGAGACCCAGTACTTC.

This clonotype occurred many times. This chain links TRBV18 with TRBJ2-3; possible D gene TRBD1, 6 bases. This CDR3 spans 13 amino acids. V lost 8 bases, J lost 1 base, and 10 bases lay in between. Germline V gene lookup returns CDR1 KGHSH and CDR2 LQKENI. The CDR3 spells CASSRQGTDTQYF. CDR3 nucleotide sequence: TGTGCCAGCAGCCGACAGGGCACAGATACGCAGTATTTT. The entire variable domain, with the rest obtained from reference TRBV18 and TRBJ2-3, is as follows: NAGVMQNPRHLVRRRGQEARLRCSPMKGHSHVYWYRQLPEEGLKFMVYLQKENIIDESGMPKERFSAEFPKEGPSILRIQQVVRGDSAAYFCASSRQGTDTQYFGPGTRLTVL.

This chain joins TRBV6-5 and TRBJ2-7; D call uncertain. Trimming took 2 bases from V and 0 from J, leaving 11 bases between them. The CDR3 loop spans 15 amino acids. The germline CDR1 and CDR2 sequences are MNHEY and SVGAGI. CDR3 nucleotide sequence: TGTGCCAGCAGTTACGACCCATCCTCCTCCTACGAGCAGTACTTC. This sequence encodes CASSYDPSSSYEQYF.

This clonotype occurred a few times. This clone may be a read error of a much larger clone one base away. This sequence joins TRBV24-1 and TRBJ2-3, with 7 bases lining up with TRBD1. J gave up 1 base and V 7 bases, and 1 base lay outside the gene matches. Germline CDR1 reads KGHDR; CDR2 reads SFDVKD. The CDR3 is 13 amino acids. The CDR3 DNA reads as TGTGCCACCAGAGGGACAGGCACAGATACGCAGTATTTT. Translating it yields CATRGTGTDTQYF.

This clonotype occurred many times. The chain is built from TRBV5-1 and TRBJ2-3, with 7 nucleotides matching TRBD1. Germline V CDR1 and CDR2: SGHRS, YFSETQ. This CDR3 spans 15 amino acids. J lost 0 bases, V lost 0 bases, and 1 base had no gene match. DNA of the CDR3: TGCGCCAGCAGCTTGGGACAGGGTAGCACAGATACGCAGTATTTT. Translated, it gives CASSLGQGSTDTQYF.

The chain has TRBV20-1 and TRBJ2-1; D remains ambiguous. The CDR3 is 15 amino acids. V gave up 0 bases and J gave up 5 bases, with 14 bases separating them. Germline V gene lookup returns CDR1 DFQATT and CDR2 SNEGSKA (reference sequence). CDR3 nucleotide sequence: TGCAGTGCTAGAGAGTGGGCCCCCGCACACAATGAGCAGTTCTTC. Translating it yields CSAREWAPAHNEQFF.

This clonotype was observed a handful of times. The V call is TRBV5-5, the J call TRBJ2-3; TRBD2 might be the D (6 bases). The V gene's germline CDR1 is SGHKS and CDR2 YYEKEE (reference sequence). This CDR3 spans 17 amino acids. The V end was cut by 3 bases, the J end by 3 bases, with 20 bases between. CDR3 sequence: CASSSRDWRDRTDTQYF. The CDR3 coding sequence is TGTGCCAGCAGCTCCCGGGATTGGCGGGACCGTACAGATACGCAGTATTTT.

J is TRBJ1-4 and V is TRBV12-3 or TRBV12-4, with TRBD1 matching 10 bases. The CDR3 spans 13 residues. V shed 5 bases, J shed 14 bases, and the junction held 8 bases outside the gene matches. CDR3 DNA sequence: TGTGCCAGCAGTGCGGACAGGGGGTTTGTGCTGTTTTTT. Translated: CASSADRGFVLFF.

The rearrangement joins TRBV12-3 or TRBV12-4 to TRBJ1-2; D is possibly TRBD1 (5 bases). Trimming cost V 5 bases and J 5 bases, with 12 bases left between them. The CDR3 totals 13 residues. CDR3 region: CASSLDSTYGYTF. Written as DNA, the CDR3 is TGTGCCAGCAGTCTTGACAGCACTTATGGCTACACCTTC.

The chain joins TRBV6-6 to TRBJ1-5; 7 bases are a match to TRBD1. Looked up from germline, CDR1 is MNHNY and CDR2 is SVGAGI (reference sequence). This CDR3 has 15 amino acids. Unmatched junction bases numbered 8, after V lost 8 bases and J lost 1 base. The CDR3 DNA reads TGTGCCAGCCGAAAAACAGGGGCGAGCAATCAGCCCCAGCATTTT. This sequence encodes CASRKTGASNQPQHF.

This clonotype has just a few counts. The chain uses TRBV7-9 and TRBJ2-1; 9 bases map to TRBD2. Unmatched junction bases numbered 14, after V lost 2 bases and J lost 0 bases. The length of the CDR3 is 20 residues. Germline assignment: CDR1 SEHNR and CDR2 FQNEAQ (reference sequence). The CDR3 nucleotides are TGTGCCAGCAGCTTATCAGTAGCGGGGGACCACCACCTCTCCTACAATGAGCAGTTCTTC. Translation gives CASSLSVAGDHHLSYNEQFF.